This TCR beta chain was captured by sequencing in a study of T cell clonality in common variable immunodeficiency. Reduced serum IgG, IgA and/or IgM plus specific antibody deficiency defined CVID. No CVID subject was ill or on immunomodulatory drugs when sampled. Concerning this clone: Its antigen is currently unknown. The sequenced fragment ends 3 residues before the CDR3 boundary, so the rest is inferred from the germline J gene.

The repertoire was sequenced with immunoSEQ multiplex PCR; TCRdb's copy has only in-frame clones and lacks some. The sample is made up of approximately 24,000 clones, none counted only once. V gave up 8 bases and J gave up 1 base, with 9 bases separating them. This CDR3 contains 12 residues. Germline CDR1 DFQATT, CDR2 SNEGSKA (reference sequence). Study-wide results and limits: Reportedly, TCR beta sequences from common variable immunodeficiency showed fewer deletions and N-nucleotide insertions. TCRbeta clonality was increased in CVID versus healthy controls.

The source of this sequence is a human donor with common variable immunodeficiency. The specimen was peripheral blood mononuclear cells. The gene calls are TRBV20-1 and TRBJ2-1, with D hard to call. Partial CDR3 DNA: TGCAGTACAACCTCGTCCTACAATGAG. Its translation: CSTTSSYNE. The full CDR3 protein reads CSTTSSYNEQFF.